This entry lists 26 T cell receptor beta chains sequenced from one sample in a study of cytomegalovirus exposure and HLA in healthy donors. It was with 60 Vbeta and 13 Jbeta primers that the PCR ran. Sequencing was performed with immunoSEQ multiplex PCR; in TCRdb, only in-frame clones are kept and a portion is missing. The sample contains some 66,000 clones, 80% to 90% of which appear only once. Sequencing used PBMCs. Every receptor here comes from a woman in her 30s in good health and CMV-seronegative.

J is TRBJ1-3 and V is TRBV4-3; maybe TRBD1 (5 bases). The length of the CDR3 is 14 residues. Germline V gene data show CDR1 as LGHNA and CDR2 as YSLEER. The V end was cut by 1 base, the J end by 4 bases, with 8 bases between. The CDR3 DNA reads TGCGCCAGCAGCCAAGGACAGACCGGAAACACCATATATTTT. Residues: CASSQGQTGNTIYF.

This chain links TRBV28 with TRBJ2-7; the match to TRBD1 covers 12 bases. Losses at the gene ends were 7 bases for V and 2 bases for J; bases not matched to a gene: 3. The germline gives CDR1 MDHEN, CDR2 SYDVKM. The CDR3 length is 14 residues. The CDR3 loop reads CASTWDRGPYEQYF. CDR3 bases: TGTGCCAGCACCTGGGACAGGGGGCCCTACGAGCAGTACTTC.

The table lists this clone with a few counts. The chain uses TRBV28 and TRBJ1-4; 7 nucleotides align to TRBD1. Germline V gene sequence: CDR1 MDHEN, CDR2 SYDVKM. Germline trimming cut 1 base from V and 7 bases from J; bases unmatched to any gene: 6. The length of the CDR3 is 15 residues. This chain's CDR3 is CASSLSTGESEKLFF. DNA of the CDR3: TGTGCCAGCAGTTTATCAACAGGGGAAAGTGAAAAACTGTTTTTT.

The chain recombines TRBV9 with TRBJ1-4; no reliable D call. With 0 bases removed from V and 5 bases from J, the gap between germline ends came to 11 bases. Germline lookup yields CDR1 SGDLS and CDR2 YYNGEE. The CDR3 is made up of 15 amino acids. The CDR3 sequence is CASSVAVFQNEKLFF. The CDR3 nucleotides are TGTGCCAGCAGCGTAGCGGTCTTCCAAAATGAAAAACTGTTTTTT.

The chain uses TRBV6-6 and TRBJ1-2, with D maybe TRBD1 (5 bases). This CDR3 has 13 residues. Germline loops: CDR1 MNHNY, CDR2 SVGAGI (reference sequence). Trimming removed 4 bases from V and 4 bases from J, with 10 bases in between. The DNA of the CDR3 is TGTGCCAGCAGTTTGGGGGGATCCTATGGCTACACCTTC. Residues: CASSLGGSYGYTF.

The CDR3 region has the DNA TGTGCCAGCAGTGAGACTAGAGCCTACAATGAGCAGTTCTTC. It yields the protein CASSETRAYNEQFF. The chain combines TRBV6-4 with TRBJ2-1, with a weak D call TRBD2 (6 bases). This CDR3 has 14 amino acids. Germline V gives CDR1 MRHNA, CDR2 SNTAGT. V lost 3 bases to trimming and J lost 2 bases, with 8 bases between them.

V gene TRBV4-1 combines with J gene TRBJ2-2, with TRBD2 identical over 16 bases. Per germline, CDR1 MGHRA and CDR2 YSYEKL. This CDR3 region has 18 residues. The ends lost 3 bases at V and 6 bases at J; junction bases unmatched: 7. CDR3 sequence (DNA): TGCGCCAGCAGCCACCCCCCCGGGACTAGCGGGGGGGCCGGGGAGCTGTTTTTT. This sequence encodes CASSHPPGTSGGAGELFF.

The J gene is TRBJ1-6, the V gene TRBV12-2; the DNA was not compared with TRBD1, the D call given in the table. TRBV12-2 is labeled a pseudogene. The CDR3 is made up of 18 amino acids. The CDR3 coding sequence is TGTGCAAGTCGCTTCCTAAGATACGGGGACAGGCCGAATTCACCCCTCCACTTT. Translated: CASRFLRYGDRPNSPLHF.

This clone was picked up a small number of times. For the CDR3, the DNA is TGTGCCAGCAGCCGAGGGACAGGGGGCGTGGGGCTTGAAGCTTTCTTT. Amino acids: CASSRGTGGVGLEAFF. V gene TRBV4-2 combines with J gene TRBJ1-1; TRBD1 aligns across 12 bases. V shed 4 bases and J 7 bases; nucleotides not matched to a gene: 10. From germline, CDR1 is LGHNA and CDR2 YNFKEQ. The CDR3 is made up of 16 amino acids.

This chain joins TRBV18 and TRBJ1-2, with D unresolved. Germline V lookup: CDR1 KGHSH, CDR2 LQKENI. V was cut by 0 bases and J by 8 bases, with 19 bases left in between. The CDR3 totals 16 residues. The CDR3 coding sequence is TGTGCCAGCTCACCACCGGACTCCTTCCTGAGGGAAGGCTACACCTTC. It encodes CASSPPDSFLREGYTF.

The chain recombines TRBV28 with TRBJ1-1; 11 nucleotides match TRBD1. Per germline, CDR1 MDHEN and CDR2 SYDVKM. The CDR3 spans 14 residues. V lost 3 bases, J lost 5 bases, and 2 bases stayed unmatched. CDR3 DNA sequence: TGTGCCAGCAGTTTCGGGGACAGGGGGACTGAAGCTTTCTTT. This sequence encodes CASSFGDRGTEAFF. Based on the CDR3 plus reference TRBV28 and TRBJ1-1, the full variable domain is DVKVTQSSRYLVKRTGEKVFLECVQDMDHENMFWYRQDPGLGLRLIYFSYDVKMKEKGDIPEGYSVSREKKERFSLILESASTNQTSMYLCASSFGDRGTEAFFGQGTRLTVV.

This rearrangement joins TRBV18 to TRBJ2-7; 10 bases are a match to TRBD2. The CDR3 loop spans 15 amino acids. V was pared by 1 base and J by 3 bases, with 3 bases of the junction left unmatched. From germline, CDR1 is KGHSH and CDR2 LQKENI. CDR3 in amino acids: CASSPRVAGGYEQYF. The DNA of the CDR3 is TGTGCCAGCTCACCACGAGTAGCGGGGGGCTACGAGCAGTACTTC.

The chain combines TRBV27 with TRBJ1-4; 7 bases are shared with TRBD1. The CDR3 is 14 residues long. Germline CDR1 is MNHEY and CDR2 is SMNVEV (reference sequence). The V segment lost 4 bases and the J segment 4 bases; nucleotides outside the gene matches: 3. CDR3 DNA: TGTGCCAGCAGTTGGACAGGAGTTAATGAAAAACTGTTTTTT. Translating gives CASSWTGVNEKLFF. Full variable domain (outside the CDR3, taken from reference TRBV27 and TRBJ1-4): EAQVTQNPRYLITVTGKKLTVTCSQNMNHEYMSWYRQDPGLGLRQIYYSMNVEVTDKGDVPEGYKVSRKEKRNFPLILESPSPNQTSLYFCASSWTGVNEKLFFGSGTQLSVL.

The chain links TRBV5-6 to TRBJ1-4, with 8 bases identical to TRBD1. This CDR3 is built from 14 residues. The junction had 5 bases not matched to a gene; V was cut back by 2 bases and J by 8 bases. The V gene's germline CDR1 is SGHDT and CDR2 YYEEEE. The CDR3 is CASSFGQGTEKLFF. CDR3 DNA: TGTGCCAGCAGCTTCGGACAGGGCACAGAAAAACTGTTTTTT.

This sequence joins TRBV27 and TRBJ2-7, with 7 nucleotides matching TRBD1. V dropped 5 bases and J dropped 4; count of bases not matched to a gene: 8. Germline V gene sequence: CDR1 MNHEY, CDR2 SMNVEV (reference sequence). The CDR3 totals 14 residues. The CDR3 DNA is TGTGCCAGCAGTGAGCTAACGGGACAGTACGAGCAGTACTTC. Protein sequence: CASSELTGQYEQYF.

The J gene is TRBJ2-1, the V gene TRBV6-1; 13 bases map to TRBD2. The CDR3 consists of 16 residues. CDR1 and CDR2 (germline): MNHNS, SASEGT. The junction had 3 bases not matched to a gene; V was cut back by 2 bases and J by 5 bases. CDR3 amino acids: CASSETSGGAHNEQFF. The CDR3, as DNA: TGTGCCAGCAGTGAAACTAGCGGGGGGGCCCACAATGAGCAGTTCTTC.

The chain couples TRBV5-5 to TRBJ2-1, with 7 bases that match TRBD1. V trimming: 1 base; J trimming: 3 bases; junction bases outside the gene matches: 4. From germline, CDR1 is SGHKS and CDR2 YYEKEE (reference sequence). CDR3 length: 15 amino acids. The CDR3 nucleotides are TGTGCCAGCAGCTTGTCCAGGGGGTACTACAATGAGCAGTTCTTC. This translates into CASSLSRGYYNEQFF. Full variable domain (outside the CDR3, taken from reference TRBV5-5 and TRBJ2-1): DAGVTQSPTHLIKTRGQQVTLRCSPISGHKSVSWYQQVLGQGPQFIFQYYEKEERGRGNFPDRFSARQFPNYSSELNVNALLLGDSALYLCASSLSRGYYNEQFFGPGTRLTVL.

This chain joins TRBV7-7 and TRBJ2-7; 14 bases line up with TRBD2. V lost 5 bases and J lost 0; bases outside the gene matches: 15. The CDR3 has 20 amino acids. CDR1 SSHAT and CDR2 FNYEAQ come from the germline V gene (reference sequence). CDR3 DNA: TGTGCCAGCAGCCCTTGGCCGGGGACTAGCGGGGGTGAGAGCTCCTACGAGCAGTACTTC. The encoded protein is CASSPWPGTSGGESSYEQYF.

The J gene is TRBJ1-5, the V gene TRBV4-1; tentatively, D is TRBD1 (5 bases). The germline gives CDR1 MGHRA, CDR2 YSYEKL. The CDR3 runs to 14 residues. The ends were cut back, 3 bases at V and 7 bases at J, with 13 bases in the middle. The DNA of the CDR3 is TGCGCCAGCAGCCAGGGTTTCAGGGAACAGCCCCAGCATTTT. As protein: CASSQGFREQPQHF.

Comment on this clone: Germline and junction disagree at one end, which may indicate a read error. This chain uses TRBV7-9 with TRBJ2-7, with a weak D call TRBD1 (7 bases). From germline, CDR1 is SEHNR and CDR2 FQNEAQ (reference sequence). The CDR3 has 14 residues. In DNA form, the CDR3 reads TGTTCCAGCAGCCCAGGGGGGTCCTCCTACGAGCAGTACTTC. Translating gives CSSSPGGSSYEQYF.

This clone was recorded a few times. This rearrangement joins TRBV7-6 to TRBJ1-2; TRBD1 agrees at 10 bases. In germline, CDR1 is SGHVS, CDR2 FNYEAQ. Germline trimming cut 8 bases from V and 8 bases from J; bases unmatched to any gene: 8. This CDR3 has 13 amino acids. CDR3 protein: CASGQGGHQGYTF. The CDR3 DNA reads TGTGCCAGCGGACAGGGGGGTCATCAGGGCTACACCTTC.

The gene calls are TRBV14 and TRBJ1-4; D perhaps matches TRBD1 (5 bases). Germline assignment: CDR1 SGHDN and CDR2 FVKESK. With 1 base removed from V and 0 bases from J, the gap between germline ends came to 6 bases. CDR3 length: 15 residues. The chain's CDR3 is CASSQGRATNEKLFF. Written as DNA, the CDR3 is TGTGCCAGCAGCCAAGGCAGGGCAACTAATGAAAAACTGTTTTTT.

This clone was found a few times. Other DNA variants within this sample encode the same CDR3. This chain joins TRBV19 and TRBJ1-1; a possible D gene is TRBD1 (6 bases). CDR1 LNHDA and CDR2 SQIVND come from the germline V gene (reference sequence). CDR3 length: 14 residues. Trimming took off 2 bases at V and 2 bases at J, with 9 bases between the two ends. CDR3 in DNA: TGTGCCAGTAGTATACCGGGACACAACACTGAAGCTTTCTTT. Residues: CASSIPGHNTEAFF.

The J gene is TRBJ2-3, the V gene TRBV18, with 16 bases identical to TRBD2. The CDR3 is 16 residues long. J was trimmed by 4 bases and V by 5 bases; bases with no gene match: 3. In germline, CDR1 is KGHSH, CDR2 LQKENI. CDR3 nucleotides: TGTGCCAGCTCATCCGGGACTAGCGGGGGGGCAGATACGCAGTATTTT. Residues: CASSSGTSGGADTQYF.

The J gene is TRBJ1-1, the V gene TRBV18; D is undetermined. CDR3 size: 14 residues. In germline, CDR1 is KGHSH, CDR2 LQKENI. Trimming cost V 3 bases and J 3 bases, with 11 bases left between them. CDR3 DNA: TGTGCCAGCTCACCCAGCGCTCTGGACACTGAAGCTTTCTTT. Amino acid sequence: CASSPSALDTEAFF. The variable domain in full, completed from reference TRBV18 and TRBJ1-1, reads NAGVMQNPRHLVRRRGQEARLRCSPMKGHSHVYWYRQLPEEGLKFMVYLQKENIIDESGMPKERFSAEFPKEGPSILRIQQVVRGDSAAYFCASSPSALDTEAFFGQGTRLTVV.

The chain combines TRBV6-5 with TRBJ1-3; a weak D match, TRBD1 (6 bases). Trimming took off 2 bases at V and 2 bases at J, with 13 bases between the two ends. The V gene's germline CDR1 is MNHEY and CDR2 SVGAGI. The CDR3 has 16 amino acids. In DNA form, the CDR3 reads TGTGCCAGCAGTTACAGGGGGGGCCTCCCTGGAAACACCATATATTTT. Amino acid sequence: CASSYRGGLPGNTIYF.